A single sample gave rise to the 11 T cell receptor beta chains below, sequenced in a study of cytomegalovirus exposure and HLA in healthy donors. The primer mix had 60 Vbeta and 13 Jbeta primers. Only in-frame clones appear in the TCRdb table, and some are missing; sequencing was by immunoSEQ multiplex PCR. The data contain about 94,000 clones, roughly 80% of them singletons. The specimen was PBMCs. These receptors were obtained from a man aged 35 to 55 in good health and CMV-seropositive.

J is TRBJ2-3 and V is TRBV15, with 12 nucleotides matching TRBD2. The length of the CDR3 is 14 residues. Germline values: CDR1 LNHNV, CDR2 YYDKDF (reference sequence). The V segment lost 8 bases and the J segment 6 bases; nucleotides outside the gene matches: 6. CDR3: CATGLAGGRDTQYF. The CDR3 DNA follows: TGTGCCACCGGGCTAGCGGGGGGGAGGGATACGCAGTATTTT.

The V call is TRBV4-2, the J call TRBJ2-7; no definite D call. Germline loops: CDR1 LGHNA, CDR2 YNFKEQ. This CDR3 contains 14 residues. Trimming took 0 bases from V and 2 from J, leaving 8 bases between them. The chain's CDR3 is CASSQDLGPYEQYF. DNA of the CDR3: TGTGCCAGCAGCCAAGATCTAGGCCCCTACGAGCAGTACTTC.

This chain links TRBV5-4 with TRBJ1-2; 9 nucleotides line up with TRBD1. Germline V gives CDR1 SGHNT, CDR2 YYREEE (reference sequence). The J segment lost 2 bases and the V segment lost 4 bases, leaving 3 bases of the junction unmatched. The length of the CDR3 is 14 residues. CDR3: CASSPQGANYGYTF. The CDR3 coding sequence is TGTGCCAGCAGCCCACAGGGGGCGAACTATGGCTACACCTTC.

The chain is built from TRBV27 and TRBJ2-5, with 7 positions matching TRBD2. V gave up 0 bases and J gave up 2 bases; unmatched junction bases: 3. Germline V CDR1 and CDR2: MNHEY, SMNVEV (reference sequence). This CDR3 has 15 amino acids. CDR3 in amino acids: CASSLSASGQETQYF. The CDR3 region has the DNA TGTGCCAGCAGTTTATCGGCTAGCGGACAAGAGACCCAGTACTTC.

The table lists this clone with a few counts. The chain recombines TRBV4-1 with TRBJ1-5, with 9 bases fitting TRBD1. With V trimmed by 0 bases and J by 4 bases, 16 bases remained unmatched. Per germline, CDR1 MGHRA and CDR2 YSYEKL. The CDR3 contains 20 residues. The CDR3: CASSQDWGQGGEYSNQPQHF. The CDR3 DNA sequence: TGCGCCAGCAGCCAAGATTGGGGACAGGGAGGGGAGTATAGTAATCAGCCCCAGCATTTT.

The rearrangement joins TRBV5-4 to TRBJ2-1, with D perhaps TRBD2 (6 bases). Germline loops: CDR1 SGHNT, CDR2 YYREEE (reference sequence). V was clipped by 0 bases and J by 4 bases, with 8 bases between them. This CDR3 contains 14 residues. CDR3 DNA sequence: TGTGCCAGCAGCTTGGGCGCGGGATACAATGAGCAGTTCTTC. It specifies CASSLGAGYNEQFF.

The genes are TRBV19 and TRBJ2-7, with D tentatively TRBD1 (5 bases). This CDR3 spans 13 amino acids. The germline CDR1 and CDR2 sequences are LNHDA and SQIVND (reference sequence). V gave up 5 bases and J gave up 3 bases, with 11 bases separating them. CDR3 in DNA: TGTGCCAGTAGTCCAGGGTATGGCTACGAGCAGTACTTC. Amino acids: CASSPGYGYEQYF.

V gene TRBV18 combines with J gene TRBJ2-1; 11 bases are a match to TRBD2. With V trimmed by 2 bases and J by 3 bases, 0 bases remained unmatched. Germline CDR1 reads KGHSH; CDR2 reads LQKENI. This CDR3 spans 15 amino acids. The DNA of the CDR3 is TGTGCCAGCTCACCAGGACTAGCGGGCTACAATGAGCAGTTCTTC. Translation gives CASSPGLAGYNEQFF.

The chain recombines TRBV5-1 with TRBJ2-1; 14 nucleotides line up with TRBD2. CDR3 length equals 21 residues. In germline, CDR1 is SGHRS, CDR2 YFSETQ. V lost 3 bases to trimming and J lost 6 bases; unmatched junction nucleotides: 20. CDR3 nucleotide sequence: TGCGCCAGCAGCTGGACCCTTGCCACTGTGACTAGCGGGGGGGCCGGCAATGAGCAGTTCTTC. Protein product: CASSWTLATVTSGGAGNEQFF.

This chain connects TRBV9 to TRBJ2-2; TRBD2 agrees at 10 bases. The CDR3 totals 17 residues. Trimming took 0 bases from V and 5 from J; bases not matched to a gene: 7. Germline V gene lookup returns CDR1 SGDLS and CDR2 YYNGEE. This CDR3 reads CASSVDPGSGRTGELFF. The CDR3 bases are TGTGCCAGCAGCGTAGACCCAGGTAGCGGGAGGACCGGGGAGCTGTTTTTT.

This clone has just a few counts. The V gene is TRBV10-3, the J gene TRBJ2-7; TRBD2 aligns across 10 bases. Germline CDR1 and CDR2: ENHRY and SYGVKD. V trimming: 6 bases; J trimming: 0 bases; junction bases outside the gene matches: 5. This CDR3 is 15 amino acids long. DNA for the CDR3: TGTGCCATCAGGGAGCGGGAGGGTCTCTCCTACGAGCAGTACTTC. Translated, it gives CAIREREGLSYEQYF.